The present T cell receptor beta chain was sequenced within a study of cytomegalovirus exposure and HLA in healthy donors. The CDR3 totals 16 residues. CDR1 and CDR2 (germline): SGHRS, YFSETQ. The V segment lost 7 bases and the J segment 2 bases; nucleotides outside the gene matches: 13. The PCR was carried out with 60 Vbeta primers and 13 Jbeta primers. Data came from immunoSEQ multiplex PCR; TCRdb stores just in-frame clones and leaves some out. The sample has more than 95,000 clones, 70% to 80% seen once. Study-wide results and caveats: Altogether, some 170 TCR beta chains were recorded as cytomegalovirus-associated. Later, an analysis found that common viral pathogens appeared to be linked with several of the most significant clusters.

Comments on this clone: The antigen remains undetermined.

The source is a man over 45 in good health and CMV-seropositive. The chain is built from TRBV5-1 and TRBJ2-3, with TRBD1 identical over 7 bases. Sequencing was carried out using PBMCs. As DNA, the CDR3 is TGCGCCAGCGGCGCCGGGACAGACATTTTCACAGATACGCAGTATTTT. This sequence encodes CASGAGTDIFTDTQYF. Filled out from reference TRBV5-1 and TRBJ2-3, the complete variable domain reads KAGVTQTPRYLIKTRGQQVTLSCSPISGHRSVSWYQQTPGQGLQFLFEYFSETQRNKGNFPGRFSGRQFSNSRSEMNVSTLELGDSALYLCASGAGTDIFTDTQYFGPGTRLTVL.